These 17 T cell receptor beta chains originate from one sample sequenced in a study of glioma-infiltrating T cells. Amplification of TCR alpha and beta CDR3 regions from RNA used iRepertoire nested multiplex PCR. Each CDR3 protein is one row after TCRdb ran MiXCR on the multiplex PCR reads. The sample records about 140,000 distinct CDR3 sequences, more than 35% being singletons. Specimen: glioma tissue, nonneoplastic brain tissue, or PBMCs (not recorded which). The receptors derive from a human donor with low-grade glioma or glioblastoma, undergoing nonglioma brain surgery, or in good health (not recorded which).

The chain links TRBV29-1 to TRBJ2-1, with TRBD1 matching over 9 bases. The germline gives CDR1 SQVTM, CDR2 ANQGSEA. This CDR3 spans 12 amino acids. Trimming cost V 6 bases and J 10 bases; bases outside gene matches: 7. The CDR3 coding sequence is TGCAGCGTCACGGACAGGGGATTAGAGCAGTTCTTC. Protein: CSVTDRGLEQFF.

Only a few counts were recorded for this clonotype. This chain joins TRBV28 and TRBJ2-7, with 8 bases lining up with TRBD1. CDR1 and CDR2 (germline): MDHEN, SYDVKM. The CDR3 is 14 amino acids. V dropped 10 bases and J dropped 4; count of bases not matched to a gene: 12. The CDR3 nucleotides read TGTGCCATCGAGGACAGGGCGAAAGGTTACGAGCAGTACTTC. Translation gives CAIEDRAKGYEQYF. Drawing the rest from reference TRBV28 and TRBJ2-7, the complete variable domain is DVKVTQSSRYLVKRTGEKVFLECVQDMDHENMFWYRQDPGLGLRLIYFSYDVKMKEKGDIPEGYSVSREKKERFSLILESASTNQTSMYLCAIEDRAKGYEQYFGPGTRLTVT.

This clonotype showed up just a few times. This rearrangement joins TRBV20-1 to TRBJ2-1; no definite D call. The CDR3 totals 11 residues. Trimming left V 4 bases short and J 5 bases short, with 6 bases between. Germline values: CDR1 DFQATT, CDR2 SNEGSKA (reference sequence). The DNA for the CDR3 is TGCAGTGCTATAAAGAACAATGAGCAGTTCTTC. It codes for CSAIKNNEQFF.

The rearrangement joins TRBV6-6 to TRBJ1-3, with 7 bases that match TRBD1. There are 15 residues in the CDR3. Germline V gives CDR1 MNHNY, CDR2 SVGAGI (reference sequence). J lost 2 bases, V lost 2 bases, and 3 bases had no gene match. The CDR3: CASSYDTGAGNTIYF. CDR3 sequence (DNA): TGTGCCAGCAGTTACGACACAGGGGCTGGAAACACCATATATTTT.

The chain recombines TRBV6-2 or TRBV6-3 with TRBJ1-1; D possibly corresponds to TRBD1 (5 bases). In germline, CDR1 is MNHEY, CDR2 SVGEGT. The CDR3 spans 13 residues. The germline V and J ends were trimmed by 5 bases and 4 bases, with 11 bases remaining between them. Here the CDR3 reads CASSRDGVTEAFF. The CDR3 bases are TGTGCCAGCAGTCGGGACGGGGTCACTGAAGCTTTCTTT.

The V call is TRBV6-2 or TRBV6-3, the J call TRBJ1-2; TRBD1 matches at 8 bases. V dropped 4 bases and J dropped 14; count of bases not matched to a gene: 9. CDR1 is MNHEY and CDR2 is SVGEGT in the germline V gene. The CDR3 has 12 residues. As DNA, the CDR3 is TGTGCCAGCAGTTTCGACAGGGGTACCTTTACCTTC. Translation gives CASSFDRGTFTF.

This chain uses TRBV20-1 with TRBJ2-7; D gene unclear. CDR1 is DFQATT, CDR2 SNEGSKA, per germline (reference sequence). The CDR3 has 15 amino acids. V was pared by 2 bases and J by 1 base, with 15 bases between. The CDR3 region has the DNA TGCAGTGCTAGAAAAGCGTCACAAGCATCCTACGAGCAGTACTTC. Protein product: CSARKASQASYEQYF.

This chain uses TRBV10-3 with TRBJ1-2, with a possible D match to TRBD1 (5 bases). Trimming stripped 10 bases from V and 4 bases from J, with 13 bases between. The CDR3 runs 12 residues. Germline lookup yields CDR1 ENHRY and CDR2 SYGVKD. The CDR3 bases are TGTGCCACCGAGGTCCAGGGCTATGGCTACACCTTC. It yields the protein CATEVQGYGYTF.

The rearrangement uses TRBV6-5 and TRBJ2-3; TRBD2 might be the D (7 bases). Looked up from germline, CDR1 is MNHEY and CDR2 is SVGAGI. Trimming stripped 4 bases from V and 6 bases from J, with 14 bases between. The length of the CDR3 is 14 residues. The CDR3 is CASSWGGPMDTQYF. The CDR3 DNA reads as TGTGCCAGCAGTTGGGGGGGGCCGATGGATACGCAGTATTTT.

This clonotype was counted at least ten times. The chain links TRBV10-3 to TRBJ2-3; no definite D call. This CDR3 comprises 13 residues. Germline V lookup: CDR1 ENHRY, CDR2 SYGVKD. V was shortened by 2 bases and J by 1 base, with 4 bases between the two germline ends. In DNA form, the CDR3 reads TGTGCCATCAGTGAGCGGGGCACAGATACGCAGTATTTT. Protein sequence: CAISERGTDTQYF.

J is TRBJ2-7 and V is TRBV19, with 7 bases fitting TRBD1. The CDR3 consists of 13 residues. Germline trimming cut 9 bases from V and 3 bases from J; bases unmatched to any gene: 8. CDR1 is LNHDA, CDR2 SQIVND, per germline (reference sequence). DNA for the CDR3: TGTGCCAGAACCGACAGGGCCAACTACGAGCAGTACTTC. This translates into CARTDRANYEQYF.

There are a few counts of this clonotype. The CDR3 spells CASSYREGGTQYF. The CDR3 DNA sequence: TGTGCCAGCAGTTACAGGGAAGGAGGTACGCAGTATTTT. The rearrangement joins TRBV6-2 or TRBV6-3 to TRBJ2-3, with D perhaps matching TRBD2 (5 bases). The V gene lost 2 bases and the J gene lost 8 bases, with 11 bases spanning the gap. CDR1 is MNHEY and CDR2 is SVGEGT in the germline V gene. The CDR3 is 13 residues long.

The V and J genes are TRBV11-2 and TRBJ1-1; D is undetermined. With 4 bases removed from V and 1 base from J, the gap between germline ends came to 7 bases. The CDR3 loop spans 13 amino acids. Germline values: CDR1 SGHAT, CDR2 FQNNGV. CDR3 nucleotide sequence: TGTGCCAGCAGCTCGGACTGGAACACTGAAGCTTTCTTT. Protein product: CASSSDWNTEAFF.

This clonotype has a handful of counts. J is TRBJ2-7 and V is TRBV20-1, with TRBD2 matching 14 bases. J lost 7 bases, V lost 3 bases, and 5 bases had no gene match. The CDR3 runs to 14 residues. In germline, CDR1 is DFQATT, CDR2 SNEGSKA (reference sequence). The CDR3 coding sequence is TGCAGTGCTAGTCGACTAGCGGGGGGGCGTGAGCAGTACTTC. Translation: CSASRLAGGREQYF.

The chain carries TRBV5-8 and TRBJ1-1; D ambiguous. This CDR3 is 13 amino acids long. Trimming cost V 4 bases and J 1 base, with 8 bases left between them. Germline V CDR1 and CDR2: SGHTS, YDEGEE. For the CDR3, the DNA is TGTGCCAGCAGCCCTCTTCAGAACACTGAAGCTTTCTTT. Translated: CASSPLQNTEAFF.

The chain uses TRBV20-1 and TRBJ2-7; 8 nucleotides line up with TRBD2. V lost 5 bases to trimming and J lost 4 bases; unmatched junction nucleotides: 10. This CDR3 comprises 14 residues. Germline assignment: CDR1 DFQATT and CDR2 SNEGSKA (reference sequence). The CDR3 protein is CSAPAGVIRYEQYF. The CDR3 bases are TGCAGTGCTCCAGCGGGAGTGATTAGGTACGAGCAGTACTTC.

This clonotype has just a few counts. The chain links TRBV4-1 to TRBJ1-4; D is unclear. CDR3 size: 15 residues. The V gene lost 0 bases and the J gene lost 3 bases, with 8 bases spanning the gap. Germline V gene data show CDR1 as MGHRA and CDR2 as YSYEKL. The CDR3 DNA sequence: TGCGCCAGCAGCCAAGAACCCCTATCTAATGAAAAACTGTTTTTT. It translates to CASSQEPLSNEKLFF.